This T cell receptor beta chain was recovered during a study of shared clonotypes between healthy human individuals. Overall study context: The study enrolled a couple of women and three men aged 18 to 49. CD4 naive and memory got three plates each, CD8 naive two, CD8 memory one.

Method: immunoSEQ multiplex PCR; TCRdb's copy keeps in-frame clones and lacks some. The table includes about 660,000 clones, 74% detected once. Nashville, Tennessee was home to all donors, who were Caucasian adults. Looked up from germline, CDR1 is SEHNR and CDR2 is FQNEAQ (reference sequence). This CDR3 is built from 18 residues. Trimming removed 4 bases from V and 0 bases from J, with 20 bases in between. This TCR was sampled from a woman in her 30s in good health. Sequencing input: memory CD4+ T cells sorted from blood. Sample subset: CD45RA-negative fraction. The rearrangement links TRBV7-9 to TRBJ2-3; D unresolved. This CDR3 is CASSSRWADHLSTDTQYF. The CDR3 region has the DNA TGTGCCAGCAGCTCGAGGTGGGCGGATCATCTGAGCACAGATACGCAGTATTTT.